A single sample gave rise to the 9 T cell receptor beta chains below, sequenced in a study of metastatic and nonmetastatic thyroid tumors. TCRdb re-processed the PCR reads through MiXCR. The data contain tens of thousands of clones, roughly 18% of them singletons. All patients were untreated before thyroid surgery. The sample taken for sequencing was blood. The origin of the receptors is a female donor with papillary thyroid cancer or a benign thyroid nodule (not recorded which). Some clones in this sample may be carry-over from other donors' samples.

Relative to its sample, this clone is large. The rearrangement joins TRBV30 to TRBJ2-7, with 7 positions matching TRBD2. CDR3 length: 14 residues. Losses at the gene ends were 0 bases for V and 5 bases for J; bases not matched to a gene: 7. CDR1 and CDR2 (germline): GTSNPN, SVGIG (reference sequence). Here the CDR3 reads CAWSVEPSGHEQYF. The CDR3 DNA is TGTGCCTGGAGTGTAGAGCCTAGCGGCCACGAGCAGTACTTC.

This clone appeared many times. This chain connects TRBV24-1 to TRBJ2-5; perhaps D is TRBD1 or TRBD2 (5 bases each). The length of the CDR3 is 14 residues. The V end lost 4 bases, the J end lost 1 base, and 9 bases lay between the germline ends. The V gene's germline CDR1 is KGHDR and CDR2 SFDVKD. CDR3 coding DNA: TGTGCCACCAGTGACCGGGACCTCCAAGAGACCCAGTACTTC. Translation gives CATSDRDLQETQYF.

This clone was seen a few times. The V and J genes are TRBV5-4 and TRBJ2-5, with D tentatively TRBD1 (5 bases). The CDR3 consists of 15 residues. Trimming left V 3 bases short and J 3 bases short, with 15 bases between. CDR1 SGHNT and CDR2 YYREEE come from the germline V gene (reference sequence). CDR3 in amino acids: CASSSGYRVEETQYF. CDR3 coding DNA: TGTGCCAGCAGCTCAGGGTACCGGGTAGAAGAGACCCAGTACTTC.

This chain uses TRBV7-8 with TRBJ1-5, with 7 bases that match TRBD1. Germline V gene sequence: CDR1 SGHVS, CDR2 FQNEAQ. V shed 2 bases, J shed 7 bases, and the junction held 8 bases outside the gene matches. This CDR3 has 15 residues. CDR3 region: CASSLTGQVGQPQHF. CDR3 bases: TGTGCCAGCAGCTTAACCGGACAGGTTGGACAGCCCCAGCATTTT.

In this sample, this clone is medium-sized. V usage is TRBV6-1 and J usage is TRBJ2-1, with TRBD2 matching 10 bases. The trim removed 4 bases at V and 4 bases at J, leaving 4 bases unmatched. CDR1 is MNHNS, CDR2 SASEGT, per germline. The CDR3 is 15 residues long. The CDR3 nucleotides read TGTGCCAGCAGTGGGTCTAGCGGGGGATACAATGAGCAGTTCTTC. Translating it yields CASSGSSGGYNEQFF.

This clone was detected only a few times. The rearrangement joins TRBV6-2 or TRBV6-3 to TRBJ2-3, with 10 bases identical to TRBD2. The ends lost 0 bases at V and 5 bases at J; junction bases unmatched: 2. This CDR3 has 15 residues. CDR1 is MNHEY and CDR2 is SVGEGT in the germline V gene. The CDR3 protein is CASSYSVAGGDTQYF. CDR3 nucleotides: TGTGCCAGCAGTTACTCGGTAGCGGGAGGAGATACGCAGTATTTT.

This clone was found many times. The chain couples TRBV29-1 to TRBJ1-1, with D tentatively TRBD1 (6 bases). The V gene's germline CDR1 is SQVTM and CDR2 ANQGSEA. The V end was cut by 2 bases, the J end by 6 bases, with 16 bases between. The CDR3 runs 14 residues. The CDR3 nucleotides read TGCAGCGTTGAACAGGTCCAGGGGAGGGCTGAAGCTTTCTTT. It is translated as CSVEQVQGRAEAFF.

V gene TRBV20-1 combines with J gene TRBJ1-5, with TRBD1 as a possible D gene (5 bases). The CDR3 is made up of 14 amino acids. V was clipped by 4 bases and J by 2 bases, with 12 bases between them. Germline V gene sequence: CDR1 DFQATT, CDR2 SNEGSKA (reference sequence). CDR3 loop: CSAIDEQGNQPQHF. CDR3 coding DNA: TGCAGTGCTATAGATGAACAGGGCAATCAGCCCCAGCATTTT.

This clone was observed many times. V gene TRBV11-3 combines with J gene TRBJ1-6; D is ambiguous. Germline loops: CDR1 SGHNT, CDR2 YENEEA. CDR3 length equals 14 residues. The V and J ends lost 5 bases and 7 bases respectively, with 12 bases between them. CDR3 region: CASSRSGENSPLHF. The DNA of the CDR3 is TGTGCCAGCAGCAGGAGCGGGGAAAATTCACCCCTCCACTTT.